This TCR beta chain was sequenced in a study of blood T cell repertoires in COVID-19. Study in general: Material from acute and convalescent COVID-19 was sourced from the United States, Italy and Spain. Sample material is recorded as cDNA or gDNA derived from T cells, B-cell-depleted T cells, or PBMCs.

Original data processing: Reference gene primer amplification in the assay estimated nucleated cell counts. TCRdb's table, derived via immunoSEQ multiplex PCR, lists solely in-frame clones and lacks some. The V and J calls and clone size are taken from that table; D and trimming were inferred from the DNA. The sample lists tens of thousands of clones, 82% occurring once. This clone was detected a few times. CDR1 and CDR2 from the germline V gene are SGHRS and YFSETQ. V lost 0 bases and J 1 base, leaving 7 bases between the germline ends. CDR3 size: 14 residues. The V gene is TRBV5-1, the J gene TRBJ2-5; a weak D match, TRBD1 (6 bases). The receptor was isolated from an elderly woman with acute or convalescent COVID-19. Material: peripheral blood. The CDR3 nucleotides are TGCGCCAGCAGCTTGGCGACAGGCCAAGAGACCCAGTACTTC. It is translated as CASSLATGQETQYF.